A selection of T cell receptor beta chains follows, all from one sample in a study of blood T cell repertoires in COVID-19. The repertoire was sequenced with immunoSEQ multiplex PCR; TCRdb's copy has only in-frame clones and lacks some. This sample has about 280,000 clones; around 90% occur once, and the top ten carry 9% to 9.5%. Sequencing input: peripheral blood. These receptors all come from a man between 18 and 29 years old with active or convalescent COVID-19. Both conserved end residues are part of each CDR3. D genes are given only for firm matches.

V gene: TRBV9; D gene: NA; J gene: TRBJ2-2; CDR3 protein: CASSVARTDTGELFF
V gene: TRBV5-4; D gene: NA; J gene: TRBJ2-7; CDR3 protein: CASSLASEQYF
V gene: TRBV15; D gene: NA; J gene: TRBJ2-3; CDR3 protein: CATSRDSGASTDTQYF
V gene: TRBV5-6; D gene: NA; J gene: TRBJ2-1; CDR3 protein: CASSTQVPGTYNEQFF
V gene: TRBV13; D gene: TRBD1; J gene: TRBJ2-2; CDR3 protein: CASSLEVLRGPNTGELFF
V gene: TRBV4-1; D gene: TRBD1; J gene: TRBJ2-7; CDR3 protein: CASSQGARGNYEQYF
V gene: TRBV4-3; D gene: NA; J gene: TRBJ1-4; CDR3 protein: CASSLQGVEKLFF
V gene: TRBV2; D gene: TRBD1; J gene: TRBJ1-1; CDR3 protein: CASSGQGRTEAFF
V gene: TRBV9; D gene: TRBD2; J gene: TRBJ2-3; CDR3 protein: CASSVSGGGPDTQYF
V gene: TRBV28; D gene: TRBD1; J gene: TRBJ1-1; CDR3 protein: CASRGRTGVFWAFF
V gene: TRBV15; D gene: NA; J gene: TRBJ1-5; CDR3 protein: CATSESRQPQHF
V gene: TRBV5-1; D gene: TRBD1; J gene: TRBJ1-4; CDR3 protein: CASSTQGVSDEKLFF
V gene: TRBV7-6; D gene: NA; J gene: TRBJ1-6; CDR3 protein: CASSPGGGNSPLHF
V gene: TRBV6-5; D gene: NA; J gene: TRBJ1-4; CDR3 protein: CASRRDTSPEEKLFF
V gene: TRBV7-2; D gene: TRBD1; J gene: TRBJ2-1; CDR3 protein: CASSRGDRGRNEQFF
V gene: TRBV24-1; D gene: NA; J gene: TRBJ2-2; CDR3 protein: CATSDTTVNTGELFF
V gene: TRBV4-1; D gene: NA; J gene: TRBJ2-2; CDR3 protein: CASSQEPGLSITGELFF
V gene: TRBV18; D gene: NA; J gene: TRBJ1-1; CDR3 protein: CASSPGDRRAFF
V gene: TRBV19; D gene: NA; J gene: TRBJ1-2; CDR3 protein: CATQGTFYGYTF
V gene: TRBV5-1; D gene: TRBD2; J gene: TRBJ2-2; CDR3 protein: CASSLEGLAGGPAGELFF
V gene: TRBV11-1; D gene: NA; J gene: TRBJ2-3; CDR3 protein: CASSLVRDSSTDTQYF
V gene: TRBV7-4; D gene: NA; J gene: TRBJ2-3; CDR3 protein: CASSFWQADTQYF
V gene: TRBV6-1; D gene: TRBD1; J gene: TRBJ1-6; CDR3 protein: CASSETRGGQGNSPLHF
V gene: TRBV5-5; D gene: TRBD1; J gene: TRBJ2-1; CDR3 protein: CASSFDQGAGNEQFF
V gene: TRBV11-2; D gene: TRBD1; J gene: TRBJ2-5; CDR3 protein: CASSFQGVIQETQYF
V gene: TRBV5-4; D gene: NA; J gene: TRBJ2-2; CDR3 protein: CASSSNRVTGTGELFF
V gene: TRBV2; D gene: NA; J gene: TRBJ2-3; CDR3 protein: CASSEFPSQTYTDTQYF
V gene: TRBV2; D gene: NA; J gene: TRBJ2-7; CDR3 protein: CASNGRGSYEQYF
V gene: TRBV7-9; D gene: TRBD1; J gene: TRBJ2-2; CDR3 protein: CASSKTGDTGELFF
V gene: TRBV27; D gene: NA; J gene: TRBJ2-3; CDR3 protein: CASPPGIDTQYF
V gene: TRBV15; D gene: NA; J gene: TRBJ2-3; CDR3 protein: CATRGYPRADTQYF
V gene: TRBV19; D gene: NA; J gene: TRBJ1-1; CDR3 protein: CASSRSTGNTEAFF
V gene: TRBV2; D gene: TRBD1; J gene: TRBJ1-1; CDR3 protein: CASRPGQGRYEAFF
V gene: TRBV9; D gene: TRBD1; J gene: TRBJ1-2; CDR3 protein: CASSVGTGAYTF
V gene: TRBV19; D gene: NA; J gene: TRBJ1-4; CDR3 protein: CASSLTGHSATNEKLFF
V gene: TRBV6-2/TRBV6-3; D gene: TRBD1; J gene: TRBJ2-7; CDR3 protein: CASSFQGAGDYEQYF
V gene: TRBV6-4; D gene: TRBD1; J gene: TRBJ2-1; CDR3 protein: CATSQGNNEQFF
V gene: TRBV5-4; D gene: TRBD2; J gene: TRBJ2-4; CDR3 protein: CASSSGTSSKNIQYF
V gene: TRBV14; D gene: NA; J gene: TRBJ2-1; CDR3 protein: CASSQEVPLASSYNEQFF
V gene: TRBV12-3/TRBV12-4; D gene: NA; J gene: TRBJ1-4; CDR3 protein: CASSLRMNEKLFF
V gene: TRBV9; D gene: NA; J gene: TRBJ1-2; CDR3 protein: CASSVDLQDHNYGYTF
V gene: TRBV7-9; D gene: NA; J gene: TRBJ2-2; CDR3 protein: CASSPPPGQTTGELFF
V gene: TRBV9; D gene: TRBD1; J gene: TRBJ1-2; CDR3 protein: CASHGTGYSGYTF
V gene: TRBV4-1; D gene: TRBD1; J gene: TRBJ1-2; CDR3 protein: CASSPTSDRPNYGYTF
V gene: TRBV19; D gene: NA; J gene: TRBJ2-1; CDR3 protein: CASSAGMGDYNEQFF
V gene: TRBV5-1; D gene: NA; J gene: TRBJ2-7; CDR3 protein: CASSLGYRASLYEQYF
V gene: TRBV6-6; D gene: TRBD1; J gene: TRBJ2-7; CDR3 protein: CASINAGGSYEQYF
V gene: TRBV7-8; D gene: NA; J gene: TRBJ2-5; CDR3 protein: CASSFPVETQYF
V gene: TRBV5-8; D gene: TRBD1; J gene: TRBJ1-2; CDR3 protein: CASSLTGDYGYTF
V gene: TRBV5-5; D gene: TRBD1; J gene: TRBJ1-5; CDR3 protein: CASSPGTVSNQPQHF
V gene: TRBV13; D gene: TRBD1; J gene: TRBJ1-6; CDR3 protein: CASRPGTGLSPLHF
V gene: TRBV7-3; D gene: TRBD2; J gene: TRBJ2-3; CDR3 protein: CASSLRSGGDTDTQYF
V gene: TRBV20-1; D gene: NA; J gene: TRBJ1-1; CDR3 protein: CSATGGTEAFF